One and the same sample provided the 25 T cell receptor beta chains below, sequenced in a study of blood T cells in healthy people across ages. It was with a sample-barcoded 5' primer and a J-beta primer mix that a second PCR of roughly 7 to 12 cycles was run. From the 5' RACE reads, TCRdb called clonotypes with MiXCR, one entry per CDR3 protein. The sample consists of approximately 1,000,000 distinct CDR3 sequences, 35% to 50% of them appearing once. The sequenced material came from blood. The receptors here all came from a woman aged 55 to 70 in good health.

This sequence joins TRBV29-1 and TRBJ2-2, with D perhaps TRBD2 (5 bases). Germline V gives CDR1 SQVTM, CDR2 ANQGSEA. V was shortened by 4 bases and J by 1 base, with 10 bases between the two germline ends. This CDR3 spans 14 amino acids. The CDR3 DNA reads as TGCAGCGTTGGCTTAGCGCTGAACACCGGGGAGCTGTTTTTT. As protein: CSVGLALNTGELFF.

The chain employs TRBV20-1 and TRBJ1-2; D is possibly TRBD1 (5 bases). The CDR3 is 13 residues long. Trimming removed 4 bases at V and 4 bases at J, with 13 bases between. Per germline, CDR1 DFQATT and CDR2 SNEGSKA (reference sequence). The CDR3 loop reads CSATGGAGYGYTF. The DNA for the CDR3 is TGCAGTGCTACGGGTGGGGCTGGCTATGGCTACACCTTC.

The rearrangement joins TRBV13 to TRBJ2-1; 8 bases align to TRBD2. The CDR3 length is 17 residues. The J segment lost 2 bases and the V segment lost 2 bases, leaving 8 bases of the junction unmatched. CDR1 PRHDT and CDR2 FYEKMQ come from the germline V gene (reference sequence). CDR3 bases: TGTGCCAGCAGCTTACGTCCTACTAGCGGCCCCTACAATGAGCAGTTCTTC. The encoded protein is CASSLRPTSGPYNEQFF.

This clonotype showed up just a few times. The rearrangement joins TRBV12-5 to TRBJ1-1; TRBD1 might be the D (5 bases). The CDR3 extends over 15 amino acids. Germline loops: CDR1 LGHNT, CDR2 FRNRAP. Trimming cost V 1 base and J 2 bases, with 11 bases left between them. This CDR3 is CASGLDNTGNTEAFF. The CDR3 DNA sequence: TGTGCTAGTGGTTTGGACAATACAGGTAACACTGAAGCTTTCTTT.

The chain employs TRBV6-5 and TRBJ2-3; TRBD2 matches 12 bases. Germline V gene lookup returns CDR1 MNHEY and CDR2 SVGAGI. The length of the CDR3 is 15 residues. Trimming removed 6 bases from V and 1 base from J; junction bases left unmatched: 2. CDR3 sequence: CASRLAGGGTDTQYF. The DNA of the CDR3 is TGTGCCAGCAGACTAGCGGGAGGAGGCACAGATACGCAGTATTTT.

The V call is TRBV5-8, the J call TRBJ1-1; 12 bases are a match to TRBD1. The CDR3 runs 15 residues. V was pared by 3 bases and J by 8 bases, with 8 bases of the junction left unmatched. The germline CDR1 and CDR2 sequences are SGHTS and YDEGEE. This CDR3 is CASSYRDRGQSEAFF. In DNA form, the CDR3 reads TGTGCCAGCAGCTACCGGGACAGGGGGCAGTCGGAAGCTTTCTTT. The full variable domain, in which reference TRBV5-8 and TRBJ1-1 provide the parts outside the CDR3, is EAGVTQSPTHLIKTRGQQATLRCSPISGHTSVYWYQQALGLGLQFLLWYDEGEERNRGNFPPRFSGRQFPNYSSELNVNALELEDSALYLCASSYRDRGQSEAFFGQGTRLTVV.

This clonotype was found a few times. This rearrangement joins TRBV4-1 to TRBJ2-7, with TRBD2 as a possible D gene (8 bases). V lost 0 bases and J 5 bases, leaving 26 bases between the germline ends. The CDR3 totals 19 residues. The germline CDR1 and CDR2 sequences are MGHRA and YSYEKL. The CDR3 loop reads CASSQDPGQPGLVANEQYF. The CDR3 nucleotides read TGCGCCAGCAGCCAAGACCCGGGACAGCCGGGACTAGTTGCGAACGAGCAGTACTTC.

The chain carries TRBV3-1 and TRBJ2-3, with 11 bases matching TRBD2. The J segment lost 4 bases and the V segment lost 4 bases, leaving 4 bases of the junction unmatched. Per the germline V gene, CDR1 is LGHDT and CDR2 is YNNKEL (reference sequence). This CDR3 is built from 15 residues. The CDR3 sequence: CASSPELAGADTQYF. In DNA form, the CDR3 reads TGTGCCAGCAGCCCCGAACTAGCGGGAGCAGATACGCAGTATTTT.

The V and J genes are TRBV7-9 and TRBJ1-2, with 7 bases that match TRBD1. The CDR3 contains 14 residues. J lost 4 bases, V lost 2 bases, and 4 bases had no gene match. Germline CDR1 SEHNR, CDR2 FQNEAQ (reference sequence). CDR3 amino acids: CASSLKGDSYGYTF. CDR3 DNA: TGTGCCAGCAGCTTAAAGGGGGACAGCTATGGCTACACCTTC. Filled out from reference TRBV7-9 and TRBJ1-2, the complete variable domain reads DTGVSQNPRHKITKRGQNVTFRCDPISEHNRLYWYRQTLGQGPEFLTYFQNEAQLEKSRLLSDRFSAERPKGSFSTLEIQRTEQGDSAMYLCASSLKGDSYGYTFGSGTRLTVV.

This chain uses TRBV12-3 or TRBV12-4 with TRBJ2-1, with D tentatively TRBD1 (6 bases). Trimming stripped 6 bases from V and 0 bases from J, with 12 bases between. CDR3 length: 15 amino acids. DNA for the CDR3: TGTGCCAGCAGACCCGACAGGAGCTCCTACAATGAGCAGTTCTTC. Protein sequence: CASRPDRSSYNEQFF.

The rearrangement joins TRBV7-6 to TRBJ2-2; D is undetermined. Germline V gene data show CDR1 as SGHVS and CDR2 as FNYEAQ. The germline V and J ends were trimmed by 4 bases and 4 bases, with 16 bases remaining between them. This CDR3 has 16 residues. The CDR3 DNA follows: TGTGCCAGCAGCTCCCGAGCACTTGCGGTCACCGGGGAGCTGTTTTTT. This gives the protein CASSSRALAVTGELFF.

The CDR3, as DNA: TGTGCCAGCAGTGAAACAGGGTTCCAGGGAGAGACCCAGTACTTC. It encodes CASSETGFQGETQYF. This chain links TRBV6-1 with TRBJ2-5; TRBD1 is a possible D gene (6 bases). Germline V gene sequence: CDR1 MNHNS, CDR2 SASEGT. The V end lost 2 bases, the J end lost 4 bases, and 14 bases lay between the germline ends. This CDR3 contains 15 residues.

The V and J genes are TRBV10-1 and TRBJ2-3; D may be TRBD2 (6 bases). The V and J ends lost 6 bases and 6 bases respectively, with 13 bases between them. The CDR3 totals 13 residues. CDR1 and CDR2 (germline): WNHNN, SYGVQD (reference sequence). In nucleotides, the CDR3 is TGCGCCAGCAGCGGGACTCCCCAGGATACGCAGTATTTT. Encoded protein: CASSGTPQDTQYF.

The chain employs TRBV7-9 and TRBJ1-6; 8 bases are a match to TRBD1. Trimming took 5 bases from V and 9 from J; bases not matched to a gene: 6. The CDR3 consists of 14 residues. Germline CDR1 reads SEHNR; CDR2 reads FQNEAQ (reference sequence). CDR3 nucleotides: TGTGCCAGCAGCACGGGACAGGTCTCTTCACCCCTCCACTTT. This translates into CASSTGQVSSPLHF.

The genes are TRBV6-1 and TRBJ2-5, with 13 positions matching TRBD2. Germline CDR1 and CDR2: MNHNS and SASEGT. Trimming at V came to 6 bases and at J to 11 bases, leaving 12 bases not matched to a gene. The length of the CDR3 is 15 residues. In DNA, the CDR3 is TGTGCCAGCAGGCCCGGACTAGCGGGAGTACGTGAGCAGTACTTC. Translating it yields CASRPGLAGVREQYF.

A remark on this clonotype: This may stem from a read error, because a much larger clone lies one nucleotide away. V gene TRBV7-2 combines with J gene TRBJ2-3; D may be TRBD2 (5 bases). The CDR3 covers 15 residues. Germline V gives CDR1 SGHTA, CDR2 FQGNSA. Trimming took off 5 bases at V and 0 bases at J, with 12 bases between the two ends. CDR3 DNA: TGTGCCAGCAGCCAACTAGGGCCTAGCACAGATACGCAGTATTTT. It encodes CASSQLGPSTDTQYF.

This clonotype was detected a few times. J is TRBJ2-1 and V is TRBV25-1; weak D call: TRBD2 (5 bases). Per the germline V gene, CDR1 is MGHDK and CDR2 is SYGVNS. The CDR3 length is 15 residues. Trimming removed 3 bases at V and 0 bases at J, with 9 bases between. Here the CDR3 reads CASSDVGSSYNEQFF. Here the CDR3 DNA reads TGTGCCAGCAGTGACGTGGGGAGCTCCTACAATGAGCAGTTCTTC.

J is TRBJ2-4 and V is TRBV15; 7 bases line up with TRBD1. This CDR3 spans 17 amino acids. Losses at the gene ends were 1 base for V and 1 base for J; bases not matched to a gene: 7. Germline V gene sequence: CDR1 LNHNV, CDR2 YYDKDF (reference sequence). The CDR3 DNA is TGTGCCACCAGCAGAGTAACTATACAGGGGGCCAAAAACATTCAGTACTTC. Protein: CATSRVTIQGAKNIQYF.

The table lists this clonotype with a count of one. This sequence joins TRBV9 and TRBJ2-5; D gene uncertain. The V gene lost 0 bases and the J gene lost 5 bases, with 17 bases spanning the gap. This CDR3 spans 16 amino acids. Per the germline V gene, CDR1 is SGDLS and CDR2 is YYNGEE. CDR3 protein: CASSVGLGPDSETQYF. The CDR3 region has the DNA TGTGCCAGCAGCGTAGGGTTAGGTCCAGACTCGGAGACCCAGTACTTC.

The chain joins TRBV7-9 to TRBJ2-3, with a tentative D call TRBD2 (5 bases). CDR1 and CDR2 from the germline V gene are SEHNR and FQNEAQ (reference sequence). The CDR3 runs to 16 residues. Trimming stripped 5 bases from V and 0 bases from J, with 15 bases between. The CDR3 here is CASSAPVRDSTDTQYF. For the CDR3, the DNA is TGTGCCAGCAGCGCACCGGTACGGGATAGCACAGATACGCAGTATTTT.

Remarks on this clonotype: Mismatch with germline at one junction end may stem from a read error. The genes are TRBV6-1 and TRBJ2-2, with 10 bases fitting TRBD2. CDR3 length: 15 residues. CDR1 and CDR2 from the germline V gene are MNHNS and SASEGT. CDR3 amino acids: CASSQAGGATGELFF. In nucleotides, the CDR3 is TGTGCCAGCAGTCAAGCGGGAGGGGCCACCGGGGAGCTGTTTTTT.

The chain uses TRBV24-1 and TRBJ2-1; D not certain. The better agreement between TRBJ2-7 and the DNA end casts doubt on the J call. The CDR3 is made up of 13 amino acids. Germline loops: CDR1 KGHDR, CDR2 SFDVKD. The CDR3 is CATSDHAPNEQYF. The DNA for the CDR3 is TGTGCCACCAGTGATCATGCTCCCAATGAGCAGTACTTC.

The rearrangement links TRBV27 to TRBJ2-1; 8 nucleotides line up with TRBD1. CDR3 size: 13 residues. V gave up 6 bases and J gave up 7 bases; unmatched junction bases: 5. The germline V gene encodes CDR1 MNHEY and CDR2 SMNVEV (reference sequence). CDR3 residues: CASRTGVNNEQFF. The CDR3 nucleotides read TGTGCCAGCAGGACAGGGGTGAATAATGAGCAGTTCTTC.

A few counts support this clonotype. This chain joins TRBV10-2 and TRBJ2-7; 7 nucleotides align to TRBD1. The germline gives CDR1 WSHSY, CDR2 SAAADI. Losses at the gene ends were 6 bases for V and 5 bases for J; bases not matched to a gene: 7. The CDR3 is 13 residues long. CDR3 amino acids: CASRELTGDEQYF. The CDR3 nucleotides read TGCGCCAGCAGGGAGCTTACAGGGGACGAGCAGTACTTC.

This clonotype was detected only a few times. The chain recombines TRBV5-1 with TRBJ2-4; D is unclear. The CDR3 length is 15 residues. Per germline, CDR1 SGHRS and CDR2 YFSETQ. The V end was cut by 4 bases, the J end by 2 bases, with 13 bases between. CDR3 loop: CASSPSPGSKNIQYF. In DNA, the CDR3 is TGCGCCAGCAGCCCGTCCCCGGGCTCCAAAAACATTCAGTACTTC.